The 4 T cell receptor beta chains given below trace back to one sample, sequenced in a study of T cells in Graves' hyperthyroidism and ophthalmopathy. Amplification of TCR beta CDR3 regions used RNA as the template. HTBI primers were the set used in a first-round RT-PCR of the TCR CDR3. TCRdb analysed the multiplex PCR reads with MiXCR anew, one entry per CDR3 protein. The data contain over 200,000 distinct CDR3 sequences, roughly 15% of them singletons. Sequences were obtained from blood. These receptor sequences come from a woman in her 40s with Graves' hyperthyroidism that later progressed to Graves' ophthalmopathy.

This clonotype has at least ten counts. The CDR3: CASSLGQETSGSTDTQYF. The CDR3 nucleotides read TGTGCCAGCAGCTTAGGGCAGGAGACTAGCGGGAGCACAGATACGCAGTATTTT. J is TRBJ2-3 and V is TRBV7-9; 10 positions match TRBD2. V shed 1 base and J 0 bases; nucleotides not matched to a gene: 7. There are 18 residues in the CDR3. Germline V gene lookup returns CDR1 SEHNR and CDR2 FQNEAQ (reference sequence).

This clonotype was picked up a small number of times. The CDR3 spells CSSRTGRGQETQYF. The CDR3 coding sequence is TGCAGTTCAAGGACTGGCCGGGGGCAAGAGACCCAGTACTTC. This chain joins TRBV20-1 and TRBJ2-5; D might be TRBD2 (6 bases). The CDR3 consists of 14 residues. Germline CDR1 DFQATT, CDR2 SNEGSKA (reference sequence). The V end lost 8 bases, the J end lost 2 bases, and 18 bases lay between the germline ends.

V usage is TRBV20-1 and J usage is TRBJ2-1; 11 bases fit TRBD2. V lost 3 bases and J lost 5; bases outside the gene matches: 3. The CDR3 length is 14 residues. Looked up from germline, CDR1 is DFQATT and CDR2 is SNEGSKA (reference sequence). CDR3 protein: CSASTLAGDNEQFF. In DNA, the CDR3 is TGCAGTGCTAGTACACTAGCGGGAGACAATGAGCAGTTCTTC.

A few counts support this clonotype. V and J are TRBV20-1 and TRBJ2-1; TRBD2 matches 10 bases. The CDR3 sequence is 15 residues long. Germline loops: CDR1 DFQATT, CDR2 SNEGSKA (reference sequence). Trimming at V came to 1 base and at J to 6 bases, leaving 6 bases not matched to a gene. CDR3 sequence: CSARVAGGGGNEQFF. As DNA, the CDR3 is TGCAGTGCTAGAGTAGCGGGAGGAGGTGGCAATGAGCAGTTCTTC.